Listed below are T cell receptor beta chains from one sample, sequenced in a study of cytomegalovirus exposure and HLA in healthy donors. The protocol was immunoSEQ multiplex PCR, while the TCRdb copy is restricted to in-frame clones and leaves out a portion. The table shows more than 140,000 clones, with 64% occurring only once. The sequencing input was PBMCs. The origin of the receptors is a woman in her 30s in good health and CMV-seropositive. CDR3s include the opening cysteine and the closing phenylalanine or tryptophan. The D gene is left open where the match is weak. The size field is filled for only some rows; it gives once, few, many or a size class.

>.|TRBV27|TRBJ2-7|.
CASSLSGEQYF
TGTGCCAGCAGTTTGTCAGGCGAGCAGTACTTC
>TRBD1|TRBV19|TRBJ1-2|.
CASSEGQGKYGYTF
TGTGCCAGTAGTGAGGGACAGGGAAAATATGGCTACACCTTC
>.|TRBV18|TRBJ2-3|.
CASSPGLLTTDTQYF
TGTGCCAGCTCACCAGGGTTACTAACCACAGATACGCAGTATTTT
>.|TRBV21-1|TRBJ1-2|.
CASSKHLWSQDRANYGYTF
TGTGCCAGCAGCAAACACCTGTGGTCCCAAGACAGGGCTAACTATGGCTACACCTTC
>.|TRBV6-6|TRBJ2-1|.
CASSYQGLDEQFF
TGTGCCAGCAGTTACCAGGGTTTGGATGAGCAGTTCTTC
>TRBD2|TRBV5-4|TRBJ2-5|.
CASSSTGGETQYF
TGTGCCAGCAGCTCCACGGGGGGGGAGACCCAGTACTTC
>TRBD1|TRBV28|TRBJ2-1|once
CASSSRQGRNEQFF
TGTGCCAGCAGTTCCCGACAGGGAAGGAATGAGCAGTTCTTC
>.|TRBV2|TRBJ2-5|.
CASSVQQETQYF
TGTGCCAGCAGTGTCCAGCAAGAGACCCAGTACTTC
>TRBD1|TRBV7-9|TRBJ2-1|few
CASSFRDRGGNEQFF
TGTGCCAGCAGCTTCCGGGACAGGGGTGGCAATGAGCAGTTCTTC
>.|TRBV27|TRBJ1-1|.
CATRGHFAEAFF
TGTGCCACCAGAGGACACTTCGCTGAAGCTTTCTTT
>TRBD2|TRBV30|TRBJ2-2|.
CACQRGTNTGELFF
TGTGCCTGCCAGCGGGGTACGAACACCGGGGAGCTGTTTTTT